The entry below describes one TCR beta chain. This clonotype was seen only once. Its antigen is currently not known. Base qualities are not provided; no much larger clone lies one nucleotide away. Support from one read is weak. In the study, sorted CD4+ and CD8+ blood T cells from patients with severe aplastic anemia and from healthy subjects underwent deep sequencing of TCR repertoires. Ficoll-Paque density gradient centrifugation was used to isolate peripheral blood mononuclear cells. Before DNA extraction, CD4+ and CD8+ T cells were sorted by FACS or by magnetic beads. The germline V gene (reference sequence) yields SEHNR for CDR1 and FQNEAQ for CDR2. V and J are trimmed by 4 bases and 13 bases, and the gene matches miss 17 bases of the junction. The CDR3, from cysteine to phenylalanine, totals 15 residues. Of all the DNA, just the CDR3 is kept, 45 bases in frame from base 1. These data belong to a study of CD8+CD57+ T cells in acquired aplastic anemia (dated by TCRdb to the late 2010s). About the investigation overall: Extracted DNA from sorted CD4+ and CD8+ cells averaged about 3.4 ug, ranging from roughly 0.17 to 27.4 ug. For healthy donor samples, the average read count was about 9.8 million for CD4+ cells and approximately 11 million for CD8+ cells. Results the study describes overall, beyond this receptor: Patients and healthy controls showed no significant difference in CD8+ Simpson's diversity (P=0.060). Fewer than 35 CD8+ CDR3 sequences were found to be shared between patients and controls, but these sequences appeared to be highly expressed in patients and within the immunodominant clones of the patients.

Profiling of TCR beta VDJ combinations and CDR3 sequences used genomic DNA as the template. TCR repertoire sequencing was run on an Illumina HiSeq 2000. The study's own analysis went as follows. Repertoires were assessed using TRBV/TRBJ rearrangement plots, CDR3 size and DJ length profiles, and Simpson's diversity index. The most abundant DNA sequence in the deep sequencing data was defined as the immunodominant clone. CDR3 amino acid sequences were checked for sharing across subjects and were also compared against the VDJdb database and published repertoires. TCRdb reran the public reads through fastp at Q25 and MiXCR, keeping productive beta chains. Each CDR3 protein appears once, grouped with its most common genes and DNA. The V and J calls and clone size come from TCRdb's table, not from the authors' own analysis. The sample profile shows fewer than 200,000 distinct CDR3 sequences; roughly 63% of them were found once. Of the sample, 45% to 55% falls within the top ten clones.

Sequencing used sorted CD4+, CD8+, or CD8+CD57+ T cells (not recorded which) from PBMCs. The chain is assembled from TRBV7-9 and TRBJ1-2; TRBD1 agrees with 8 junctional bases. The receptor comes from a human donor in good health. The CDR3 is CASSSGAGGFQGVTF. Here is the DNA: TGTGCCAGCAGCTCTGGGGCAGGGGGCTTCCAGGGGGTCACCTTC.